The subject of this entry is one T cell receptor beta chain. Its antigen is not known. Germline lookup yields CDR1 MGHDK and CDR2 SYGVNS. V was shortened by 1 base and J by 7 bases, with 10 bases between the two germline ends. This CDR3 comprises 14 residues. These data are taken from a study of T cell repertoires in cytomegalovirus infection. Study-wide background: Public TCR beta signature analysis indicated the presence of both CMV infection and matching HLA type.

Overall study results and limits: Identification of carriers of CMV plus the relevant HLA was performed using cumulative public TCR beta family frequency. CMV-specific TCR beta clonotypes restricted by HLA-C dominated the ex vivo response.

In TCRdb, the reads were re-called with MiXCR into one record per CDR3 protein. The sample contains around 360,000 distinct CDR3 sequences, roughly 34% of which appear only once. The sample here was cultured PBMCs, taken from culture after CMV antigen stimulation. This TCR derives from a human donor in good health (CMV status not recorded). Some clones in this sample may be carry-over from other donors' samples. The V call is TRBV25-1, the J call TRBJ1-4; possible D gene TRBD1, 5 bases. The CDR3 here is CASSELQRGEKLFF. In nucleotides, the CDR3 is TGTGCCAGCAGTGAATTACAGAGGGGTGAAAAACTGTTTTTT.